A selection of T cell receptor beta chains follows, all from one sample in a study of a mutant IDH1 vaccine in newly diagnosed glioma. No antigen has been identified for these receptors. Clones were read by immunoSEQ multiplex PCR, and TCRdb kept only the in-frame ones, dropping some. This table holds 41,000 or so clones, more than 80% found once. The sequencing used PBMCs, collected from a glioma patient whose treatment included an IDH1 peptide vaccine. Receptor source: a middle-aged man with glioma. CDR3s include the opening cysteine and the closing phenylalanine or tryptophan. Fields, in order: V gene, J gene, clone size, D gene, CDR3 DNA, CDR3 protein. The D gene is left open where the match is weak. Not all rows give a size; the values are once, few, many and, for expanded clones, a class.

v_gene: TRBV7-2; j_gene: TRBJ1-1; abundance: NA; d_gene: NA; CDR3nt: TGTGCCAGCAGCATCAACCCCGAGGACACTGAAGCTTTCTTT; CDR3aa: CASSINPEDTEAFF
v_gene: TRBV28; j_gene: TRBJ1-5; abundance: NA; d_gene: TRBD1; CDR3nt: TGTGCCAGCAGAACAGGGGGCATGAGCAATCAGCCCCAGCATTTT; CDR3aa: CASRTGGMSNQPQHF
v_gene: TRBV4-1; j_gene: TRBJ2-2; abundance: NA; d_gene: TRBD1; CDR3nt: TGCGCCAGCAGAAAGCGGGACAGGGGGCACGGCGGGGAGCTGTTTTTT; CDR3aa: CASRKRDRGHGGELFF
v_gene: TRBV5-6; j_gene: TRBJ1-3; abundance: NA; d_gene: TRBD1; CDR3nt: TGTGCCAGCAGCTCTCGACAGGGTTTCGCTGGAAACACCATATATTTT; CDR3aa: CASSSRQGFAGNTIYF
v_gene: TRBV5-6; j_gene: TRBJ1-2; abundance: NA; d_gene: NA; CDR3nt: TGTGCCAGCAGCTTACAGGGATCCTATGGCTACACCTTC; CDR3aa: CASSLQGSYGYTF
v_gene: TRBV25-1; j_gene: TRBJ1-5; abundance: few; d_gene: TRBD1; CDR3nt: TGTGCCAGCAGTACCACAGGGGGCAATCAGCCCCAGCATTTT; CDR3aa: CASSTTGGNQPQHF
v_gene: TRBV10-3; j_gene: TRBJ1-4; abundance: once; d_gene: NA; CDR3nt: TGTGCCATCAGTGAAACCCCGGGCGAAAAACTGTTTTTT; CDR3aa: CAISETPGEKLFF
v_gene: TRBV11-2; j_gene: TRBJ2-7; abundance: NA; d_gene: NA; CDR3nt: TGTGCCAGCAGCTTAGAAAATTTTTCTTACGAGCAGTACTTC; CDR3aa: CASSLENFSYEQYF
v_gene: TRBV19; j_gene: TRBJ2-6; abundance: NA; d_gene: NA; CDR3nt: TGTGCCAGTAGTCCCGCAGGGGTTTCTGGGGCCAACGTCCTGACTTTC; CDR3aa: CASSPAGVSGANVLTF
v_gene: TRBV27; j_gene: TRBJ1-2; abundance: NA; d_gene: NA; CDR3nt: TGTGCCAGCAGCCGGGACAACCTAAGGGGCTACACCTTC; CDR3aa: CASSRDNLRGYTF
v_gene: TRBV5-6; j_gene: TRBJ1-5; abundance: few; d_gene: NA; CDR3nt: TGTGCCAGCAGCTTTACAGGGAACAATCAGCCCCAGCATTTT; CDR3aa: CASSFTGNNQPQHF
v_gene: TRBV5-4; j_gene: TRBJ2-1; abundance: NA; d_gene: NA; CDR3nt: TGTGCCAGCAGCTCAGTCGGGGGCGATGAGCAGTTCTTC; CDR3aa: CASSSVGGDEQFF
v_gene: TRBV7-2; j_gene: TRBJ1-6; abundance: NA; d_gene: NA; CDR3nt: TGTGCCAGCAGCTTAGCCATTACCGGGACGGTAAATTCACCCCTCCACTTT; CDR3aa: CASSLAITGTVNSPLHF
v_gene: TRBV6-1; j_gene: TRBJ1-2; abundance: NA; d_gene: NA; CDR3nt: TGTGCCAGCAGTGAGGCCCCACCCAATGGCTACACCTTC; CDR3aa: CASSEAPPNGYTF
v_gene: TRBV18; j_gene: TRBJ2-2; abundance: NA; d_gene: NA; CDR3nt: TGTGCCAGCTCATTGGTGCAGGGAAACACCGGGGAGCTGTTTTTT; CDR3aa: CASSLVQGNTGELFF
v_gene: TRBV6-1; j_gene: TRBJ2-5; abundance: once; d_gene: TRBD1; CDR3nt: TGTGCCAGCAGTGAACCGGACAGGGTATGGTCGGAGACCCAGTACTTC; CDR3aa: CASSEPDRVWSETQYF
v_gene: TRBV10-3; j_gene: TRBJ1-5; abundance: NA; d_gene: NA; CDR3nt: TGTGCCATCAGTGAGTCCGGGGGGTACGGCAATCAGCCCCAGCATTTT; CDR3aa: CAISESGGYGNQPQHF
v_gene: TRBV6-4; j_gene: TRBJ2-3; abundance: NA; d_gene: NA; CDR3nt: TGTGCCAGCAGCCCGGGACTTTCCACAGATACGCAGTATTTT; CDR3aa: CASSPGLSTDTQYF
v_gene: TRBV29-1; j_gene: TRBJ1-2; abundance: NA; d_gene: NA; CDR3nt: TGCAGCGTTGAGGGCAGCCTCAACTATGGCTACACCTTC; CDR3aa: CSVEGSLNYGYTF
v_gene: TRBV2; j_gene: TRBJ1-5; abundance: NA; d_gene: NA; CDR3nt: TGTGCCAGCAGTGAAACTCTGGATCAGCCCCAGCATTTT; CDR3aa: CASSETLDQPQHF
v_gene: TRBV28; j_gene: TRBJ1-1; abundance: NA; d_gene: NA; CDR3nt: TGTGCCAGCAAACGGGACGGCGGTAGCACTGAAGCTTTCTTT; CDR3aa: CASKRDGGSTEAFF
v_gene: TRBV7-2; j_gene: TRBJ2-7; abundance: NA; d_gene: NA; CDR3nt: TGTGCCAGCAGCGCCCGACAGGGAGCGCAGGGAGGGGTGTCCTACGAGCAGTACTTC; CDR3aa: CASSARQGAQGGVSYEQYF
v_gene: TRBV10-2; j_gene: TRBJ2-7; abundance: NA; d_gene: TRBD2; CDR3nt: TGCGCCAGCAGTGAGTCTCAGTGGACTAGCGGGACTTACGAGCAGTACTTC; CDR3aa: CASSESQWTSGTYEQYF
v_gene: TRBV4-3; j_gene: TRBJ1-1; abundance: NA; d_gene: NA; CDR3nt: TGCGCCAGCAGCCAAGTTAGGCGGGGACCCAACACTGAAGCTTTCTTT; CDR3aa: CASSQVRRGPNTEAFF
v_gene: TRBV19; j_gene: TRBJ2-1; abundance: NA; d_gene: NA; CDR3nt: TGTGCCAGTAGTATAGACTCTCTCGGGGGCGAGCAGTTCTTC; CDR3aa: CASSIDSLGGEQFF
v_gene: TRBV11-3; j_gene: TRBJ2-3; abundance: NA; d_gene: TRBD2; CDR3nt: TGTGCCAGCAGCTGGGGACTAGCGGGAGCTACAGATACGCAGTATTTT; CDR3aa: CASSWGLAGATDTQYF
v_gene: TRBV14; j_gene: TRBJ2-1; abundance: once; d_gene: NA; CDR3nt: TGTGCCAGCAGCCAAGTCCCCGGGTCGGTTGAGCAGTTCTTC; CDR3aa: CASSQVPGSVEQFF
v_gene: TRBV4-3; j_gene: TRBJ1-3; abundance: NA; d_gene: NA; CDR3nt: TGCGCCAGCAGCCAAGAGACTGCTGGAAACACCATATATTTT; CDR3aa: CASSQETAGNTIYF
v_gene: TRBV5-6; j_gene: TRBJ1-6; abundance: NA; d_gene: TRBD1; CDR3nt: TGTGCCAGCAGTTACACAGGGGGTTCACCCCTCCACTTT; CDR3aa: CASSYTGGSPLHF
v_gene: TRBV9; j_gene: TRBJ2-1; abundance: NA; d_gene: NA; CDR3nt: TGTGCCAGCAGCACGAGCGTAGGAGGGAATGAGCAGTTCTTC; CDR3aa: CASSTSVGGNEQFF
v_gene: TRBV28; j_gene: TRBJ2-3; abundance: few; d_gene: TRBD2; CDR3nt: TGTGCCAGCAGCACTGGCCCTCTGAGGACTAGCGGGCTTGATACGCAGTATTTT; CDR3aa: CASSTGPLRTSGLDTQYF
v_gene: TRBV6-1; j_gene: TRBJ1-5; abundance: NA; d_gene: NA; CDR3nt: TGTGCCAGCAGTGAAGGAGGAGGGGGGAGGCAGCCCCAGCATTTT; CDR3aa: CASSEGGGGRQPQHF
v_gene: TRBV2; j_gene: TRBJ2-5; abundance: NA; d_gene: NA; CDR3nt: TGTGCCAGCAGTGAAAGGGGGGGGCAGGTGACCCAGTACTTC; CDR3aa: CASSERGGQVTQYF
v_gene: TRBV18; j_gene: TRBJ1-1; abundance: NA; d_gene: NA; CDR3nt: TGTGCCAGCTCACCTGTACAGGCCCCAAACACTGAAGCTTTCTTT; CDR3aa: CASSPVQAPNTEAFF